This is a list of T cell receptor beta chains from one sample in a study of cytomegalovirus exposure and HLA in healthy donors. The repertoire was sequenced with immunoSEQ multiplex PCR; TCRdb's copy has only in-frame clones and lacks some. The sample contains 150,000 to 200,000 clones, roughly four fifths of which appear only once. The sequenced material came from PBMCs. These receptors were obtained from a woman aged 25 to 39 in good health and CMV-seropositive. Each CDR3 is given with its conserved first and last residue. Each record gives: V gene, D gene, J gene, clone size, CDR3 protein, CDR3 DNA. A D gene is named only where the DNA matches it firmly. Not all rows give a size; the values are once, few, many and, for expanded clones, a class.

V: TRBV7-9; D: TRBD1; J: TRBJ1-2; size: few; CDR3: CASSLGGQGNGYTF; DNA: TGTGCCAGCAGCTTAGGAGGACAGGGAAATGGCTACACCTTC
V: TRBV5-4; D: NA; J: TRBJ1-2; size: NA; CDR3: CASSLLSGLDGYTF; DNA: TGTGCCAGCAGCTTGCTCTCAGGGTTAGATGGCTACACCTTC
V: TRBV9; D: NA; J: TRBJ1-2; size: NA; CDR3: CASSVSPEYGYTF; DNA: TGTGCCAGCAGCGTAAGTCCGGAGTATGGCTACACCTTC
V: TRBV4-3; D: TRBD1; J: TRBJ2-7; size: NA; CDR3: CASSRSGTGGYEQYF; DNA: TGCGCCAGCAGCCGATCCGGGACAGGGGGCTACGAGCAGTACTTC
V: TRBV28; D: NA; J: TRBJ1-3; size: NA; CDR3: CASSTMSGAGNTIYF; DNA: TGTGCCAGCAGTACTATGTCAGGGGCTGGAAACACCATATATTTT
V: TRBV5-1; D: TRBD2; J: TRBJ2-2; size: NA; CDR3: CASSLTSGGTTGELFF; DNA: TGCGCCAGCAGCCTTACTAGCGGGGGTACCACCGGGGAGCTGTTTTTT
V: TRBV9; D: TRBD1; J: TRBJ1-6; size: few; CDR3: CASSVGGGHNSPLHF; DNA: TGTGCCAGCAGCGTAGGAGGGGGCCATAATTCACCCCTCCACTTT
V: TRBV4-1; D: NA; J: TRBJ1-1; size: few; CDR3: CASSQGSQGIMNTEAFF; DNA: TGCGCCAGCAGCCAAGGGAGCCAGGGTATTATGAACACTGAAGCTTTCTTT
V: TRBV19; D: NA; J: TRBJ1-5; size: NA; CDR3: CASSKTYSNQPQHF; DNA: TGTGCCAGTAGTAAAACTTATAGCAATCAGCCCCAGCATTTT
V: TRBV2; D: TRBD2; J: TRBJ2-5; size: NA; CDR3: CASTGTSFQETQYF; DNA: TGTGCCAGCACCGGGACTAGTTTCCAAGAGACCCAGTACTTC
V: TRBV4-1; D: NA; J: TRBJ1-2; size: NA; CDR3: CASSHPSYGYTF; DNA: TGCGCCAGCAGCCATCCGTCCTATGGCTACACCTTC
V: TRBV30; D: TRBD1; J: TRBJ2-1; size: NA; CDR3: CAWSLQGVNEQFF; DNA: TGTGCCTGGAGTCTACAGGGGGTAAATGAGCAGTTCTTC
V: TRBV15; D: TRBD2; J: TRBJ2-1; size: few; CDR3: CATSRDGLADNEQFF; DNA: TGTGCCACCAGCAGAGATGGACTAGCGGACAATGAGCAGTTCTTC
V: TRBV18; D: TRBD1; J: TRBJ2-6; size: NA; CDR3: CASSRQGESGANVLTF; DNA: TGTGCCAGCTCACGTCAGGGGGAGTCTGGGGCCAACGTCCTGACTTTC
V: TRBV6-1; D: TRBD2; J: TRBJ2-7; size: NA; CDR3: CASSEGLAGANEQYF; DNA: TGTGCCAGCAGTGAAGGTCTAGCGGGGGCCAACGAGCAGTACTTC
V: TRBV30; D: TRBD1; J: TRBJ1-2; size: few; CDR3: CAWIPGGYGYTF; DNA: TGTGCCTGGATACCAGGGGGCTATGGCTACACCTTC
V: TRBV6-5; D: TRBD2; J: TRBJ2-1; size: once; CDR3: CASSRGLAGHEQFF; DNA: TGTGCCAGCAGTCGAGGACTAGCGGGCCATGAGCAGTTCTTC
V: TRBV28; D: NA; J: TRBJ2-1; size: NA; CDR3: CASSRPPAAGARSYNEQFF; DNA: TGTGCCAGCAGTCGTCCCCCTGCGGCAGGGGCCCGCTCCTACAATGAGCAGTTCTTC
V: TRBV7-6; D: TRBD1; J: TRBJ2-5; size: NA; CDR3: CASSLGQGKETQYF; DNA: TGTGCCAGCAGCTTGGGACAGGGGAAAGAGACCCAGTACTTC
V: TRBV6-6; D: NA; J: TRBJ2-5; size: NA; CDR3: CASSYNGETQYF; DNA: TGTGCCAGCAGTTACAACGGAGAGACCCAGTACTTC
V: TRBV10-3; D: TRBD2; J: TRBJ2-3; size: NA; CDR3: CAIKAGGDTQYF; DNA: TGTGCCATCAAGGCGGGGGGAGATACGCAGTATTTT
V: TRBV10-2; D: TRBD1; J: TRBJ1-1; size: NA; CDR3: CASTRGLTEAFF; DNA: TGCGCCAGCACGAGGGGGCTCACTGAAGCTTTCTTT
V: TRBV6-6; D: TRBD1; J: TRBJ1-2; size: NA; CDR3: CASSYPTGAAEGYTF; DNA: TGTGCCAGCAGTTACCCGACAGGGGCTGCGGAAGGCTACACCTTC
V: TRBV10-3; D: NA; J: TRBJ1-2; size: NA; CDR3: CAISGTRANYGYTF; DNA: TGTGCCATCAGTGGGACAAGAGCGAACTATGGCTACACCTTC
V: TRBV2; D: NA; J: TRBJ1-1; size: NA; CDR3: CASSEAYLGRGSAEAFF; DNA: TGTGCCAGCAGTGAGGCATACTTGGGCAGGGGATCGGCTGAAGCTTTCTTT
V: TRBV19; D: NA; J: TRBJ1-5; size: NA; CDR3: CASKTLGQDNQPQHF; DNA: TGTGCCAGTAAGACCCTCGGTCAGGACAATCAGCCCCAGCATTTT
V: TRBV5-1; D: NA; J: TRBJ2-2; size: once; CDR3: CASSLAGGTTGELFF; DNA: TGCGCCAGCAGCTTGGCAGGGGGGACCACCGGGGAGCTGTTTTTT
V: TRBV7-9; D: TRBD1; J: TRBJ1-1; size: NA; CDR3: CASRSTGAAEAFF; DNA: TGTGCCAGCAGATCGACAGGGGCCGCGGAAGCTTTCTTT
V: TRBV2; D: NA; J: TRBJ2-2; size: once; CDR3: CASSGQFANTGELFF; DNA: TGTGCCAGCAGTGGGCAGTTCGCGAACACCGGGGAGCTGTTTTTT
V: TRBV29-1; D: TRBD1; J: TRBJ1-1; size: NA; CDR3: CSVGQGRSSEAFF; DNA: TGCAGCGTTGGACAGGGGAGGAGTTCTGAAGCTTTCTTT
V: TRBV5-1; D: TRBD1; J: TRBJ2-7; size: NA; CDR3: CASSADRGEQYF; DNA: TGCGCCAGCAGCGCGGACAGGGGCGAGCAGTACTTC
V: TRBV7-2; D: TRBD2; J: TRBJ2-1; size: few; CDR3: CASSSTSGGPHNNEQFF; DNA: TGTGCCAGCAGCTCGACTAGCGGGGGGCCCCATAACAATGAGCAGTTCTTC
V: TRBV28; D: NA; J: TRBJ2-7; size: NA; CDR3: CLSGSSYEQYF; DNA: TGTTTATCGGGGTCATCCTACGAGCAGTACTTC
V: TRBV19; D: NA; J: TRBJ2-5; size: once; CDR3: CASSIRSEGARQETQYF; DNA: TGTGCCAGTAGTATAAGATCGGAAGGGGCTCGCCAGGAGACCCAGTACTTC
V: TRBV30; D: TRBD2; J: TRBJ2-5; size: few; CDR3: CAWGLAGPGETQYF; DNA: TGTGCCTGGGGACTAGCGGGGCCGGGGGAGACCCAGTACTTC
V: TRBV28; D: TRBD1; J: TRBJ1-3; size: NA; CDR3: CASRGQGQGSGNTIYF; DNA: TGTGCCAGTAGAGGACAGGGGCAAGGCTCTGGAAACACCATATATTTT
V: TRBV27; D: TRBD1; J: TRBJ1-5; size: NA; CDR3: CASSPRWDRNLRKGQPQHF; DNA: TGTGCCAGCAGCCCCAGGTGGGACAGGAACTTAAGAAAAGGTCAGCCCCAGCATTTT
V: TRBV11-2; D: TRBD1; J: TRBJ1-1; size: few; CDR3: CASTANRGRTEAFF; DNA: TGTGCCAGCACAGCCAACAGGGGGAGAACTGAAGCTTTCTTT
V: TRBV4-1; D: TRBD1; J: TRBJ1-2; size: few; CDR3: CASSQEMGQPRINYGYTF; DNA: TGCGCCAGCAGCCAAGAAATGGGACAGCCCCGCATAAACTATGGCTACACCTTC
V: TRBV9; D: TRBD1; J: TRBJ1-2; size: NA; CDR3: CASSATAGGQGGYTF; DNA: TGTGCCAGCAGCGCCACGGCAGGGGGGCAGGGTGGCTACACCTTC
V: TRBV28; D: NA; J: TRBJ2-7; size: once; CDR3: CASSSIEQYF; DNA: TGTGCCAGCAGTTCCATCGAGCAGTACTTC
V: TRBV5-4; D: NA; J: TRBJ2-7; size: once; CDR3: CASSLGWDSLSSEQYF; DNA: TGTGCCAGCAGCTTGGGGTGGGACTCCCTCTCCTCCGAGCAGTACTTC
V: TRBV4-3; D: NA; J: TRBJ2-5; size: NA; CDR3: CASSQGQQETQYF; DNA: TGCGCCAGCAGCCAAGGACAGCAAGAGACCCAGTACTTC
V: TRBV10-3; D: TRBD2; J: TRBJ2-6; size: NA; CDR3: CAISLDSGNSGANVLTF; DNA: TGTGCCATCAGTTTAGATAGCGGGAATAGTGGGGCCAACGTCCTGACTTTC
V: TRBV7-9; D: NA; J: TRBJ2-7; size: NA; CDR3: CASSSTVDYEQYF; DNA: TGTGCCAGCAGCTCGACAGTCGACTACGAGCAGTACTTC
V: TRBV29-1; D: NA; J: TRBJ1-2; size: NA; CDR3: CSVETGMGYGYTF; DNA: TGCAGCGTTGAAACAGGGATGGGCTATGGCTACACCTTC
V: TRBV19; D: NA; J: TRBJ2-3; size: few; CDR3: CASSKVRGEGTDTQYF; DNA: TGTGCCAGTAGTAAGGTACGCGGGGAAGGCACAGATACGCAGTATTTT
V: TRBV7-2; D: TRBD1; J: TRBJ2-1; size: once; CDR3: CASSLDLGTAYNEQFF; DNA: TGTGCCAGCAGCTTAGATTTGGGGACAGCATACAATGAGCAGTTCTTC
V: TRBV5-4; D: TRBD1; J: TRBJ2-6; size: once; CDR3: CASNQNRGAGANVLTF; DNA: TGTGCCAGCAACCAAAACAGGGGTGCTGGGGCCAACGTCCTGACTTTC
V: TRBV5-6; D: TRBD1; J: TRBJ2-3; size: NA; CDR3: CASSLAGDQTGGKDTQYF; DNA: TGTGCCAGCAGCTTGGCGGGGGACCAGACAGGGGGCAAGGATACGCAGTATTTT
V: TRBV14; D: TRBD2; J: TRBJ2-3; size: NA; CDR3: CASSPRWSGGDTQYF; DNA: TGTGCCAGCAGCCCGAGGTGGAGCGGGGGAGATACGCAGTATTTT
V: TRBV2; D: NA; J: TRBJ2-7; size: NA; CDR3: CASRTGISYEQYF; DNA: TGTGCCAGCAGGACCGGGATCTCCTACGAGCAGTACTTC
V: TRBV5-6; D: NA; J: TRBJ2-3; size: NA; CDR3: CASSLAGVPSTDTQYF; DNA: TGTGCCAGCAGCTTGGCGGGGGTCCCTAGCACAGATACGCAGTATTTT
V: TRBV7-9; D: TRBD1; J: TRBJ2-3; size: few; CDR3: CASSRDRERTDTQYF; DNA: TGTGCCAGCAGCAGGGACAGGGAGAGGACAGATACGCAGTATTTT
V: TRBV2; D: TRBD1; J: TRBJ2-7; size: NA; CDR3: CAGGTGGRYEQYF; DNA: TGTGCCGGGGGGACAGGGGGCCGCTACGAGCAGTACTTC
V: TRBV28; D: TRBD1; J: TRBJ1-1; size: NA; CDR3: CASSLIRGRREAFF; DNA: TGTGCCAGCAGTCTTATCAGGGGGCGAAGGGAGGCTTTCTTT